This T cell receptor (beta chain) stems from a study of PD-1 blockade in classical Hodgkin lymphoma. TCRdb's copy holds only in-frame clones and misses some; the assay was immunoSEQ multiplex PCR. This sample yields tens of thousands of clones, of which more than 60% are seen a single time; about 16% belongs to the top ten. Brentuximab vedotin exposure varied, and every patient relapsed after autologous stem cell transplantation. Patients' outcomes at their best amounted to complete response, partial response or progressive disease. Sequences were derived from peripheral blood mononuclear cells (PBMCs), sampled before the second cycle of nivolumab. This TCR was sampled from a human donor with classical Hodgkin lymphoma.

In nucleotides, the CDR3 is TGCGCCAGCAGCCCTCAGGGTTATTTTTATAATTCACCCCTCCACTTT. This gives the protein CASSPQGYFYNSPLHF. This chain links TRBV5-1 with TRBJ1-6; D may be TRBD1 (5 bases). Trimming cost V 4 bases and J 4 bases, with 15 bases left between them. The length of the CDR3 is 16 residues. CDR1 is SGHRS, CDR2 YFSETQ, per germline. The whole variable domain, filled in from reference TRBV5-1 and TRBJ1-6, reads KAGVTQTPRYLIKTRGQQVTLSCSPISGHRSVSWYQQTPGQGLQFLFEYFSETQRNKGNFPGRFSGRQFSNSRSEMNVSTLELGDSALYLCASSPQGYFYNSPLHFGNGTRLTVT.